This T cell receptor beta chain was captured in a study of blood T cell repertoires in COVID-19. The CDR3 has 14 amino acids. After removal of 3 bases from V and 8 bases from J, the junction contained 9 bases not matched to a gene. The germline V gene encodes CDR1 SGDLS and CDR2 YYNGEE. In the authors' methods: How many nucleated cells were present was estimated from reference gene primer amplification. Sequenced by immunoSEQ multiplex PCR; TCRdb stores in-frame clones only, minus some. Clone size and the V and J calls come from that table; the DNA yielded D and trimming. This repertoire shows around 450,000 clones, about nine tenths found once; its top ten account for around 0.7%.

The clonotype was recovered from a woman under 30 who had recovered from COVID-19. Sequencing input: PBMCs or T cells enriched from blood (not recorded which). The chain joins TRBV9 to TRBJ1-1; 8 bases map to TRBD1. CDR3 coding DNA: TGTGCCAGCAGCGGACCCAGGGGGCTACCGGAAGCTTTCTTT. Translated: CASSGPRGLPEAFF.